Sequencing of this T cell receptor beta chain was carried out in a study of CXCR3-negative and CXCR3-positive naive CD8 T cells. General observations from the study: Researchers report that CXCR3-positive naive cells carry more hydrophobic TRB CDR3s than CXCR3-negative naive cells. Naive cells, whether CXCR3-negative or CXCR3-positive, had similar TRBV-TRBJ usage, while memory cells differed.

Of note for this clonotype: Its antigen is as yet unknown.

UMI labels and 5' RACE were used to prepare the TRB cDNA libraries. TCRdb reprocessed the 5' RACE reads and keeps a single row for each CDR3 protein, giving no DNA. The sample table sets out approximately 56,000 distinct CDR3 sequences. The authors gated naive CD8+ T cells as CD45RO-CCR7+CD27+CD95-. This CDR3 region has 18 residues. CDR1 and CDR2 (germline): LGHNA, YSLEER. The sequenced sample was naive CXCR3- CD8+ T cells from blood. Indicated subset: CD45RO-CCR7+CD27+CD95- naive CD8+ T cells lacking CXCR3 (TNR3-). The clonotype comes from a human donor in good health. Some clones in this sample may be carry-over from other donors' samples. The rearrangement joins TRBV4-3 to TRBJ2-2; without DNA, the TCRdb call of TRBD2 cannot be checked. CDR3 amino acids: CASSLGSGAEGFAGELFF.